This TCR beta chain was observed in a study of blood T cell repertoires in COVID-19. Study in general: Collection of acute and convalescent COVID-19 samples took place in the United States, Italy and Spain.

As originally analysed: From reference gene primer amplification, estimates of nucleated cell counts were derived. Clones were sequenced by immunoSEQ multiplex PCR, and TCRdb holds only the in-frame ones, with some missing. The DNA was the basis for D and trimming; V, J and clone size are from that table. The table lists some 250,000 clones, roughly 80% of them singletons. Trimming removed 5 bases from V and 3 bases from J, with 16 bases in between. The CDR3 sequence is 15 residues long. Germline V CDR1 and CDR2: MNHEY, SMNVEV (reference sequence). Source material: peripheral blood. The origin of this receptor is a woman between 18 and 29 years old with acute or convalescent COVID-19. The J gene is TRBJ1-1, the V gene TRBV27; a possible D gene is TRBD1 (6 bases). CDR3 nucleotides: TGTGCCAGCAGTACCCGGACAGCTCGCCACACTGAAGCTTTCTTT. This sequence encodes CASSTRTARHTEAFF.